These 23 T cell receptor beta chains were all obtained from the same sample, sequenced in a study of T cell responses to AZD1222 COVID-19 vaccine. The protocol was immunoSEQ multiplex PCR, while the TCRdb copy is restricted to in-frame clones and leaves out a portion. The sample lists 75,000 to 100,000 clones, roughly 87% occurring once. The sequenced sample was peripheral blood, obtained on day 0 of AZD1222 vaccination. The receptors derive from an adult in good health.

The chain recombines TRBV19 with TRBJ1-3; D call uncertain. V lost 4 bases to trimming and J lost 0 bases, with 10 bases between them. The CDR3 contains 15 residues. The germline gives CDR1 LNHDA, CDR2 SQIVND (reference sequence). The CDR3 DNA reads TGTGCCAGTAGTAACCAACACAACTCTGGAAACACCATATATTTT. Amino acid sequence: CASSNQHNSGNTIYF. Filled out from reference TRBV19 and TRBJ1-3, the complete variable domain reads DGGITQSPKYLFRKEGQNVTLSCEQNLNHDAMYWYRQDPGQGLRLIYYSQIVNDFQKGDIAEGYSVSREKKESFPLTVTSAQKNPTAFYLCASSNQHNSGNTIYFGEGSWLTVV.

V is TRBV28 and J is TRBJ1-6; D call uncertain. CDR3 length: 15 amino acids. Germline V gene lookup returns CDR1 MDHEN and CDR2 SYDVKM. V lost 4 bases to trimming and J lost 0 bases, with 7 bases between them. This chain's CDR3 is CASSSYSSYNSPLHF. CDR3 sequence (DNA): TGTGCCAGCAGTTCCTATAGCTCCTATAATTCACCCCTCCACTTT.

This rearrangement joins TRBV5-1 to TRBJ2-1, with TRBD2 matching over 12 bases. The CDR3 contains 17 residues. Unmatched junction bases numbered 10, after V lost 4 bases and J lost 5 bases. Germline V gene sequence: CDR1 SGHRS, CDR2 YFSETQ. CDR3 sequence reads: CASSSSTSGGPNNEQFF. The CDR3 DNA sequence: TGCGCCAGCAGCAGCTCTACTAGCGGGGGGCCTAACAATGAGCAGTTCTTC.

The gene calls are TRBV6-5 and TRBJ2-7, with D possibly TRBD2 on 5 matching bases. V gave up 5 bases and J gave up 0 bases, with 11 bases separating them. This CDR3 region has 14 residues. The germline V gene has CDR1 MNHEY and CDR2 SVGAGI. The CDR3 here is CASSRDRDSYEQYF. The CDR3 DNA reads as TGTGCCAGCAGTAGAGATCGGGACTCCTACGAGCAGTACTTC.

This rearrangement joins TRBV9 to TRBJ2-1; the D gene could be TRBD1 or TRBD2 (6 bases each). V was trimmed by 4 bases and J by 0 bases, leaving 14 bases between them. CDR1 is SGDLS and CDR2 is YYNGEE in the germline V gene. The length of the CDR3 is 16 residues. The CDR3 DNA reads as TGTGCCAGCAGCCCAGGAGGGGGTTCCTCCTACAATGAGCAGTTCTTC. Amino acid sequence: CASSPGGGSSYNEQFF.

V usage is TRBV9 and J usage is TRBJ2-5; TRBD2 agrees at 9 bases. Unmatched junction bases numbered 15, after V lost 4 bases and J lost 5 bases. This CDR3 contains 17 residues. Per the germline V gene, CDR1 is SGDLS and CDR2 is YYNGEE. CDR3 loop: CASSPGVGGGALETQYF. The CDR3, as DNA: TGTGCCAGCAGCCCCGGGGTTGGCGGGGGGGCCCTCGAGACCCAGTACTTC. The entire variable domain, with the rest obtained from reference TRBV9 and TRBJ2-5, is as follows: DSGVTQTPKHLITATGQRVTLRCSPRSGDLSVYWYQQSLDQGLQFLIQYYNGEERAKGNILERFSAQQFPDLHSELNLSSLELGDSALYFCASSPGVGGGALETQYFGPGTRLLVL.

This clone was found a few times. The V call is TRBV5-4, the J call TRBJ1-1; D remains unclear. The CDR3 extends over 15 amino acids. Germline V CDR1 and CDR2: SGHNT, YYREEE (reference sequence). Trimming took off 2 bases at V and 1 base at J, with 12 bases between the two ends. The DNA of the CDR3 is TGTGCCAGCAGCTTTATGCGGGGAACGAACACTGAAGCTTTCTTT. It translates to CASSFMRGTNTEAFF.

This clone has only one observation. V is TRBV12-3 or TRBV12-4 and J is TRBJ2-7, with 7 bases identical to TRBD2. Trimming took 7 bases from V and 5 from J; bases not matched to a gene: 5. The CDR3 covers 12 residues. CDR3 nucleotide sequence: TGTGCCAGCAATCCGGGGGGAAACGAGCAGTACTTC. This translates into CASNPGGNEQYF.

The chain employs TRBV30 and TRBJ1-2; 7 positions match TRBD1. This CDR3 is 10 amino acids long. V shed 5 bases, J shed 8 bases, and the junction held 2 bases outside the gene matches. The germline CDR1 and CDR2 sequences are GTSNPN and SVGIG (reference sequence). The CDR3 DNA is TGTGCCTGGGCCAGGGGGGGCTACACCTTC. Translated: CAWARGGYTF.

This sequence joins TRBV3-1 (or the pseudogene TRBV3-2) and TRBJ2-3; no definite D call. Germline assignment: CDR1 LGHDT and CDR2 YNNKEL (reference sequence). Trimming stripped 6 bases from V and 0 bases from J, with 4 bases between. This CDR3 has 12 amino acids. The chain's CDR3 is CASSRSTDTQYF. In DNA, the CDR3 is TGTGCCAGCAGTCGAAGCACAGATACGCAGTATTTT.

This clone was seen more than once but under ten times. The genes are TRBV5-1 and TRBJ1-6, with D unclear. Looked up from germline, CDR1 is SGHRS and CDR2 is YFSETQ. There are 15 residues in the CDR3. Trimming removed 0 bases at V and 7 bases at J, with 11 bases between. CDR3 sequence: CASSLDPAANSPLHF. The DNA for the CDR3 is TGCGCCAGCAGCTTGGACCCGGCAGCCAATTCACCCCTCCACTTT.

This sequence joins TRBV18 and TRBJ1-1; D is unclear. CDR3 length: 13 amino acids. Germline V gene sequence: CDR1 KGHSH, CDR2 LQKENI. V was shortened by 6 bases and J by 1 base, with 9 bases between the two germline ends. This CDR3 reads CASSTDTNTEAFF. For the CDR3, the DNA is TGTGCCAGCTCCACAGATACGAACACTGAAGCTTTCTTT.

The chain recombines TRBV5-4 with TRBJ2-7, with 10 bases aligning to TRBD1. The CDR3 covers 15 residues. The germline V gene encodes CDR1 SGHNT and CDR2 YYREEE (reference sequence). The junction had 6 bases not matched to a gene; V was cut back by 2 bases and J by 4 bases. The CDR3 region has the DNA TGTGCCAGCAGCTTAGCTCTGGGACAGGGGTACGAGCAGTACTTC. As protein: CASSLALGQGYEQYF.

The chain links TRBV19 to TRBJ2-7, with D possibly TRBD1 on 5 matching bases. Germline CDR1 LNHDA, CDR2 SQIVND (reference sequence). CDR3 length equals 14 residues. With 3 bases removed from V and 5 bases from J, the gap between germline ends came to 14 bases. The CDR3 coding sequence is TGTGCCAGTAGTATCCCGACAGAATCAGACGAGCAGTACTTC. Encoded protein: CASSIPTESDEQYF.

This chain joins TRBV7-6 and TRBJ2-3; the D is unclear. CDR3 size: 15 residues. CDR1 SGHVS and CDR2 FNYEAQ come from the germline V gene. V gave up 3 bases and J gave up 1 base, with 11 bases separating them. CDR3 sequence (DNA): TGTGCCAGCAGCTTTAATCCCCCTGGCACAGATACGCAGTATTTT. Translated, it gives CASSFNPPGTDTQYF.

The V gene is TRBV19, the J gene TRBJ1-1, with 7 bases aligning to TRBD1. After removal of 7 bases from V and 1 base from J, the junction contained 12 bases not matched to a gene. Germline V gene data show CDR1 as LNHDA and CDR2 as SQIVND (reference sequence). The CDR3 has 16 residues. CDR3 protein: CASIRAGGRRNTEAFF. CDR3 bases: TGTGCCAGTATAAGGGCAGGGGGACGGAGGAACACTGAAGCTTTCTTT.

The CDR3 spells CSVEKEANTEAFF. The CDR3 coding sequence is TGCAGCGTTGAAAAGGAAGCGAACACTGAAGCTTTCTTT. V and J are TRBV29-1 and TRBJ1-1; unclear D gene. The CDR3 loop spans 13 amino acids. CDR1 and CDR2 (germline): SQVTM, ANQGSEA. V lost 2 bases to trimming and J lost 1 base, with 8 bases between them.

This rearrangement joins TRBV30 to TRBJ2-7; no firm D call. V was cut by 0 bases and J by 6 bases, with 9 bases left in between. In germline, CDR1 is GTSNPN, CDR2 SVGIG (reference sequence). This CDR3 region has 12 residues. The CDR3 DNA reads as TGTGCCTGGAGTGTATACCTCCGCGAGCAGTACTTC. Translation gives CAWSVYLREQYF.

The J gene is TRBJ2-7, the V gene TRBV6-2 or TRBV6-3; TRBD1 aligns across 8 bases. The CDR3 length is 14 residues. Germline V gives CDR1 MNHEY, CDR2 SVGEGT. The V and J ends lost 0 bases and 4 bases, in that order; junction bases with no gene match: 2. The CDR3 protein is CASSYSGDRYEQYF. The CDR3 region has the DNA TGTGCCAGCAGTTACTCTGGGGACAGGTACGAGCAGTACTTC.

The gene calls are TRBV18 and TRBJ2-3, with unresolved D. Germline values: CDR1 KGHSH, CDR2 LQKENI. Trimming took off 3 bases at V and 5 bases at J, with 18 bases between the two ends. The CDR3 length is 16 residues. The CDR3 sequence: CASSPVAGPLVDTQYF. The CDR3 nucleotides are TGTGCCAGCTCACCGGTGGCTGGACCACTGGTAGATACGCAGTATTTT. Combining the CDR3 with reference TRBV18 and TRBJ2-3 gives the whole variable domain NAGVMQNPRHLVRRRGQEARLRCSPMKGHSHVYWYRQLPEEGLKFMVYLQKENIIDESGMPKERFSAEFPKEGPSILRIQQVVRGDSAAYFCASSPVAGPLVDTQYFGPGTRLTVL.

CDR3 sequence reads: CASSSRTGGYEQYF. CDR3 DNA sequence: TGTGCCAGCAGTTCACGGACAGGGGGCTACGAGCAGTACTTC. This chain links TRBV6-1 with TRBJ2-7; 10 bases agree with TRBD1. The CDR3 is 14 amino acids. Trimming removed 5 bases from V and 3 bases from J; junction bases left unmatched: 4. CDR1 and CDR2 from the germline V gene are MNHNS and SASEGT.

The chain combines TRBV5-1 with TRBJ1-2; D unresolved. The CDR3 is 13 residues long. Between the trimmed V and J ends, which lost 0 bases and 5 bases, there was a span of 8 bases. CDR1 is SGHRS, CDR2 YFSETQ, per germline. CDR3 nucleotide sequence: TGCGCCAGCAGCTTGGGCGATTCTTATGGCTACACCTTC. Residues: CASSLGDSYGYTF.

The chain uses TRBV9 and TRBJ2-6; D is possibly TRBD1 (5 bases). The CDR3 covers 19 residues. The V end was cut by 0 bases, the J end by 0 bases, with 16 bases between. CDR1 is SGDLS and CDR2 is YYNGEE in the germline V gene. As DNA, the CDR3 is TGTGCCAGCAGCGTAGTGTCAGGGCGCCATTTCTCTGGGGCCAACGTCCTGACTTTC. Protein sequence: CASSVVSGRHFSGANVLTF.